Listed here are 17 T cell receptor beta chains from one sample, sequenced in a study of metastatic and nonmetastatic thyroid tumors. No treatment had been given to any patient before thyroid surgery. TCRdb re-analyzed the PCR reads through MiXCR. The sample has about 28,000 clones, 20% to 25% seen once. The source material was blood. The receptors shown here come from a female donor with papillary thyroid cancer or a benign thyroid nodule (not recorded which). Some clones in this sample may be carry-over from other donors' samples.

Comments on this clone: This could be a read error, since a much larger clone is one nucleotide away. Distinct nucleotide sequences in the sample also encode this CDR3. The rearrangement joins TRBV5-1 to TRBJ2-3; perhaps TRBD2 as D (7 bases). Germline CDR1 and CDR2: SGHRS and YFSETQ. The CDR3 is 19 amino acids. CDR3 in DNA: TGCGCCAGCAGCCCCCTTTTAGGGGGGAGGGCCGTATTCGAGGATACCCAGTATTTT. This translates into CASSPLLGGRAVFEDTQYF.

The CDR3 spells CASSLGQGTGNTEAFF. The DNA of the CDR3 is TGTGCCAGCTCGTTGGGACAGGGGACGGGGAACACTGAAGCTTTCTTT. The chain employs TRBV18 and TRBJ1-1; 10 bases fit TRBD1. Germline V gene lookup returns CDR1 KGHSH and CDR2 LQKENI. V shed 6 bases, J shed 1 base, and the junction held 8 bases outside the gene matches. The CDR3 runs 16 residues.

This clone was observed at least ten times. The rearrangement joins TRBV7-3 to TRBJ2-5; D gene uncertain. Looked up from germline, CDR1 is SGHTA and CDR2 is FQGTGA. With 2 bases removed from V and 4 bases from J, the gap between germline ends came to 8 bases. The CDR3 spans 13 residues. The CDR3 DNA reads as TGTGCCAGCAGCTTACTATGGGGAGAGACCCAGTACTTC. It encodes CASSLLWGETQYF.

The J gene is TRBJ1-4, the V gene TRBV28; D call uncertain. The germline CDR1 and CDR2 sequences are MDHEN and SYDVKM. Trimming shortened V by 6 bases and J by 0 bases, and 11 bases separated the two germline ends. CDR3 length: 15 residues. The CDR3 DNA is TGTGCCAGCAGCCCCGGGATTTCAACTAATGAAAAACTGTTTTTT. It is translated as CASSPGISTNEKLFF.

V gene TRBV20-1 combines with J gene TRBJ2-3; 11 bases line up with TRBD2. J lost 5 bases, V lost 3 bases, and 10 bases had no gene match. From germline, CDR1 is DFQATT and CDR2 SNEGSKA (reference sequence). The CDR3 has 16 residues. CDR3 sequence reads: CSASGLAGAPQDTQYF. For the CDR3, the DNA is TGCAGTGCTAGTGGACTAGCGGGCGCCCCCCAAGATACGCAGTATTTT.

This clone has ten or more counts. The V call is TRBV20-1, the J call TRBJ2-7, with TRBD1 matching over 10 bases. V gave up 6 bases and J gave up 0 bases; unmatched junction bases: 8. Germline loops: CDR1 DFQATT, CDR2 SNEGSKA (reference sequence). The CDR3 has 15 amino acids. Here the CDR3 DNA reads TGCAGTGCCTCACCCGGGACAGGGGCCTCCTACGAGCAGTACTTC. Translation gives CSASPGTGASYEQYF.

The chain combines TRBV5-1 with TRBJ2-3, with D perhaps assigned TRBD1 or TRBD2 (5 bases each). V lost 0 bases and J 6 bases, leaving 14 bases between the germline ends. Germline V gene data show CDR1 as SGHRS and CDR2 as YFSETQ. CDR3 length: 15 amino acids. In DNA, the CDR3 is TGCGCCAGCAGCTTGGGGGGGAGCAAGGGCGATACGCAGTATTTT. The encoded protein is CASSLGGSKGDTQYF.

This clone has just one count. The genes are TRBV30 and TRBJ1-5; unclear D gene. V shed 3 bases and J shed 2 bases, with 8 bases lying between them. The CDR3 runs to 13 residues. CDR1 and CDR2 from the germline V gene are GTSNPN and SVGIG (reference sequence). CDR3 nucleotides: TGTGCCTGGAGCCTTATAGGCAATCAGCCCCAGCATTTT. Translation: CAWSLIGNQPQHF.

This clone was seen repeatedly, ten times or more. CDR3 DNA sequence: TGCAGTGCTAAACGCGGGACTAGCACAGATACGCAGTATTTT. It encodes CSAKRGTSTDTQYF. The genes are TRBV20-1 and TRBJ2-3, with a tentative D call TRBD2 (6 bases). This CDR3 contains 14 residues. Trimming removed 4 bases at V and 0 bases at J, with 11 bases between. Germline V gene data show CDR1 as DFQATT and CDR2 as SNEGSKA (reference sequence).

This clone has at least ten counts. The rearrangement links TRBV10-3 to TRBJ1-1, with D possibly being TRBD1 (5 bases). Trimming took 8 bases from V and 1 from J, leaving 14 bases between them. The germline V gene encodes CDR1 ENHRY and CDR2 SYGVKD. The CDR3 is 14 amino acids. The chain's CDR3 is CAIGGGTENTEAFF. CDR3 bases: TGTGCCATCGGGGGGGGAACAGAGAACACTGAAGCTTTCTTT.

This clone showed up just a few times. The J gene is TRBJ2-5, the V gene TRBV6-1, with D possibly being TRBD1 or TRBD2 (5 bases each). Germline CDR1 reads MNHNS; CDR2 reads SASEGT. Trimming removed 4 bases at V and 2 bases at J, with 8 bases between. This CDR3 contains 13 residues. DNA for the CDR3: TGTGCCAGCAGTGGGGGACCGCAAGAGACCCAGTACTTC. Amino acids: CASSGGPQETQYF.

J is TRBJ2-7 and V is TRBV29-1; 8 bases match TRBD1. The V gene's germline CDR1 is SQVTM and CDR2 ANQGSEA. There are 12 residues in the CDR3. CDR3 in DNA: TGCATCGTGACCGGACAGGGCCATGAGCAGTACTTC. Residues: CIVTGQGHEQYF.

The V call is TRBV12-3 or TRBV12-4, the J call TRBJ2-4; D may match TRBD1 or TRBD2 (6 bases each). Trimming shortened V by 7 bases and J by 3 bases, and 13 bases separated the two germline ends. CDR3 length equals 14 residues. The CDR3 bases are TGTGCCAGCAACCTACAGGGAGGCAAAAACATTCAGTACTTC. Translating gives CASNLQGGKNIQYF.

At least ten counts were recorded for this clone. A much larger clone sits a single nucleotide away, making a read error possible. The sample holds other DNA sequences that translate to the same CDR3. This chain joins TRBV28 and TRBJ1-2, with D possibly being TRBD1 (5 bases). Trimming took 2 bases from V and 4 from J, leaving 11 bases between them. The length of the CDR3 is 14 residues. In germline, CDR1 is MDHEN, CDR2 SYDVKM. CDR3 region: CASSLPIRGYGYTF. DNA for the CDR3: TGTGCCAGCAGTTTACCAATAAGGGGCTATGGCTACACCTTC.

There are many counts of this clone. This may be a read error, as it is one base from a much larger clone. The CDR3 DNA reads as TGTGCCAGCCGCCTTGGACGGGGTAGAACCGGGGAGCTGTTTTTT. Translated, it gives CASRLGRGRTGELFF. The chain carries TRBV12-3 or TRBV12-4 and TRBJ2-2; TRBD2 is a possible D gene (5 bases). CDR3 length: 15 amino acids. V lost 8 bases, J lost 5 bases, and 18 bases lay in between.

For this clone: Germline and junction disagree at one end, which may indicate a read error. The same CDR3 arises from other DNA sequences in this sample as well. The gene calls are TRBV11-2 and TRBJ2-2; D may be TRBD1 (7 bases). There are 16 residues in the CDR3. Germline-derived CDR1 and CDR2 are SGHAT and FQNNGV. Here the CDR3 reads CASSPRQGLNTGELFF. For the CDR3, the DNA is TGTGCCAGCAGCCCCCGACAGGGACTGAACACCGGGGAGCTATTTTTT.

The chain joins TRBV10-1 to TRBJ2-7; TRBD1 aligns across 11 bases. The CDR3 runs to 18 residues. From germline, CDR1 is WNHNN and CDR2 SYGVQD (reference sequence). The trim removed 2 bases at V and 5 bases at J, leaving 14 bases unmatched. In DNA form, the CDR3 reads TGCGCCAGCAGTGAGGGACAGGGGGCTGTAAAGGGTGGGGACGAGCAGTACTTC. Its protein is CASSEGQGAVKGGDEQYF.